Listed below are T cell receptor beta chains from one sample, sequenced in a study of read filtering for tumor transcriptome and immune sequencing. TCRdb used MiXCR to reprocess the reads, holding one entry per CDR3 protein. The sample has 48,000 or so distinct CDR3 sequences; around 19% are singletons. The source material was a population of CD138-negative cells sorted from bone marrow. The receptors originated from a donor at least 40 years old with multiple myeloma. CDR3s include the opening cysteine and the closing phenylalanine or tryptophan. D genes are given only for firm matches. Rows may omit the clone size; those that give it use once, few, many or a size class.

clone size | J gene | CDR3 length | V gene | D gene | CDR3 DNA | CDR3 protein
many | TRBJ1-1 | 14 | TRBV20-1 | . | TGCAGTGCCGAACGCTCCGGGTTAAACACTGAAGCTTTCTTT | CSAERSGLNTEAFF
many | TRBJ2-1 | 16 | TRBV28 | . | TGTGCCAGCAGTCCAGCGGAGGTTCGAGGGGCCAATGAGCAGTTCTTC | CASSPAEVRGANEQFF
. | TRBJ2-5 | 15 | TRBV19 | TRBD2 | TGTGCCAGTACTTCCTTCCTAGCGGGAGTTGAGACCCAGTACTTC | CASTSFLAGVETQYF
many | TRBJ2-6 | 20 | TRBV11-2 | TRBD2 | TGTGCCAGCAGCTTACCCCCAAAACTAGCGGGAGTCACTGGGGCCAACGTCCTGACTTTC | CASSLPPKLAGVTGANVLTF
many | TRBJ2-2 | 14 | TRBV12-5 | . | TGTGCTAGTGGACCATCCGACCCCACCGGGGAGCTGTTTTTT | CASGPSDPTGELFF
many | TRBJ1-1 | 14 | TRBV4-1 | . | TGCGCCAGCAGCCCGGTCTTTGTAAACACTGAAGCTTTCTTT | CASSPVFVNTEAFF
many | TRBJ1-1 | 15 | TRBV20-1 | . | TGCAGTGCTAGAGATCGAGGGCAGGGTCGGACTGAAGCTTTCTTT | CSARDRGQGRTEAFF
many | TRBJ2-3 | 16 | TRBV2 | TRBD2 | TGTGCCAGCAGAACCGGGACTAGCGGACCCACAGATACGCAGTATTTT | CASRTGTSGPTDTQYF
many | TRBJ2-2 | 15 | TRBV5-1 | TRBD1 | TGCGCCAGCAGCGTCCAAGGGGGCAGGACCGGGGAGCTGTTTTTT | CASSVQGGRTGELFF
many | TRBJ2-3 | 10 | TRBV7-9 | . | TGTGCCAGCAGCTACGATACGCAGTATTTT | CASSYDTQYF
many | TRBJ2-3 | 13 | TRBV6-5 | TRBD1 | TGTGCCAGCCGGACAGGTAACACAGATACGCAGTATTTT | CASRTGNTDTQYF
many | TRBJ2-1 | 16 | TRBV27 | TRBD1 | TGTGCCAGCAGTTCCCCCTACGACAGGGGGCTCTTGGAGCAGTTCTTC | CASSSPYDRGLLEQFF
many | TRBJ1-2 | 15 | TRBV7-9 | TRBD1 | TGTGCCAGCAGCTTGGACAGGGTCCCTAACTATGGCTACACCTTC | CASSLDRVPNYGYTF
many | TRBJ2-6 | 16 | TRBV5-4 | . | TGTGCCAGCAGCCCCGGTACAAGCTCTGGGGCCAACGTCCTGACTTTC | CASSPGTSSGANVLTF
many | TRBJ2-2 | 13 | TRBV12-3/TRBV12-4 | . | TGTGCCAGCAGTTTAAGGGAGGCCGGGGAGCTGTTTTTT | CASSLREAGELFF
many | TRBJ2-1 | 13 | TRBV20-1 | TRBD1 | TGCAGTGCGGCCGGGACAGGGGGCTTGGAGCAGTTCTTC | CSAAGTGGLEQFF
medium-sized | TRBJ2-3 | 13 | TRBV6-5 | . | TGTGCCAGCAGTTACACACAGCTAGATACGCAGTATTTT | CASSYTQLDTQYF
many | TRBJ2-3 | 14 | TRBV6-1 | . | TGTGCCAGCACCTACAGCTTTAGCACAGATACGCAGTATTTT | CASTYSFSTDTQYF
many | TRBJ2-7 | 13 | TRBV20-1 | . | TGCAGTGCTAGAGGAGGGGGTAGCTACGAGCAGTACTTC | CSARGGGSYEQYF
. | TRBJ2-3 | 13 | TRBV29-1 | . | TGCAGCGTGTGCTGGGGCGGCACAGATACGCAGTATTTT | CSVCWGGTDTQYF
. | TRBJ1-5 | 16 | TRBV28 | . | TGTCCCAGCAGTTTATATTCGGGTCAGAGCAATCAGCCCCAGCATTTT | CPSSLYSGQSNQPQHF
many | TRBJ2-1 | 14 | TRBV6-2/TRBV6-3 | TRBD1 | TGTGCCAGCAGTGCCACGGACAGGTACAATGAGCAGTTCTTC | CASSATDRYNEQFF
many | TRBJ1-2 | 14 | TRBV14 | TRBD1 | TGTGCCAGCAGCCCCCCCGGGACAGCCTATGGCTACACCTTC | CASSPPGTAYGYTF
. | TRBJ1-1 | 10 | TRBV20-1 | . | TGCAGTGCTAACAGGGCTGAAGCTTTCTTT | CSANRAEAFF
many | TRBJ1-1 | 10 | TRBV6-1 | . | TGTGCCAGCATTTTCTTTGAAGCTTTCTTT | CASIFFEAFF
medium-sized | TRBJ2-1 | 15 | TRBV6-2/TRBV6-3 | . | TGTGCCAGCAGTTCTGGAGAAAGTCTGGGAAATGAGCAGTTCTTC | CASSSGESLGNEQFF
many | TRBJ2-1 | 13 | TRBV28 | . | TGTGCCAGTGGACAGGGAGGGAGGAATGAGCAGTTCTTC | CASGQGGRNEQFF
many | TRBJ2-5 | 13 | TRBV6-2/TRBV6-3 | . | TGTGCCAGCAGTTATATAACCGGAGAGACCCAGTACTTC | CASSYITGETQYF
many | TRBJ2-7 | 14 | TRBV6-5 | . | TGTGCCAGCAGCCGCGCCGCGGCGCCCTACGAGCAGTACTTC | CASSRAAAPYEQYF
many | TRBJ2-1 | 14 | TRBV29-1 | . | TGCAGCGTTGATCCGGGGGCGGGCTACAATGAGCAGTTCTTC | CSVDPGAGYNEQFF
many | TRBJ2-2 | 15 | TRBV3-1 | TRBD2 | TGTGCCAGCAGTCCGGGACTAGCAAGGACCGGGGAGCTGTTTTTT | CASSPGLARTGELFF
many | TRBJ2-1 | 15 | TRBV19 | . | TGTGCCAGTACCCTGGATCCACTGTCCTACAATGAGCAGTTCTTC | CASTLDPLSYNEQFF
many | TRBJ2-5 | 18 | TRBV9 | TRBD2 | TGTGCCAGCAGCGTAGAGGGCCGGACTAGCGGGAGCTTGGAGACCCAGTACTTC | CASSVEGRTSGSLETQYF
many | TRBJ2-2 | 16 | TRBV5-4 | . | TGTGCCAGCAGCTTGGATATGGTAGCGCCCACCGGGGAGCTGTTTTTT | CASSLDMVAPTGELFF
few | TRBJ2-2 | 15 | TRBV12-3/TRBV12-4 | . | TGTGCCAGCAGCTTGAGGGGGAGGAGCACCGGGGAGCTGTTTTTT | CASSLRGRSTGELFF
many | TRBJ2-1 | 17 | TRBV4-1 | . | TGCGCCAGCAGCCAAGGATCTCAGAAACGGGTATACAATGAGCAGTTCTTC | CASSQGSQKRVYNEQFF
. | TRBJ1-4 | 15 | TRBV5-1 | . | TGCGCCAGCAGCTTGACGGACGGGAAAAATGAAAAACTGTTTTTT | CASSLTDGKNEKLFF
many | TRBJ2-3 | 17 | TRBV5-1 | TRBD2 | TGCGCCAGCAGCCTCTCAGGGACTAGCGGGAATGGAGATACGCAGTATTTT | CASSLSGTSGNGDTQYF
. | TRBJ2-5 | 15 | TRBV7-8 | . | TGTGCCAGCAGCTTACCCGTGATCTCCCAAGAGACCCAGTACTTC | CASSLPVISQETQYF
once | TRBJ1-1 | 15 | TRBV9 | . | TGTGCCAGCAGTGTAGTTGGAGCAGGGGAAGTTGGAGCTTTCTTT | CASSVVGAGEVGAFF
many | TRBJ2-2 | 14 | TRBV18 | . | TGTGCCAGCTCACCCTCCACGGAGACCGGGGAGCTGTTTTTT | CASSPSTETGELFF
many | TRBJ1-1 | 18 | TRBV11-2 | TRBD1 | TGTGCCAGCAGCTTAGGATTAAGACAGGGGGCAGGGAACACTGAAGCTTTCTTT | CASSLGLRQGAGNTEAFF
few | TRBJ1-1 | 14 | TRBV7-2 | . | TGTGCCAGCAGCTTTTTGGGAAGCGGAGCTGAAGCTTTCTTT | CASSFLGSGAEAFF
many | TRBJ2-7 | 11 | TRBV7-9 | . | TGTGCCAGCAGCTCTAGGGTGGAGCAGTACTTC | CASSSRVEQYF
many | TRBJ1-5 | 14 | TRBV7-9 | . | TGTGCCAGCAGCCCCCCGGGGCCCGATCAGCCCCAGCATTTT | CASSPPGPDQPQHF
many | TRBJ2-1 | 14 | TRBV5-4 | . | TGTGCCAGCAGCTTGGTGACTATCTCGGATGAGCAGTTCTTC | CASSLVTISDEQFF